This entry lists 18 T cell receptor beta chains sequenced from one sample in a study of cytomegalovirus exposure and HLA in healthy donors (TCRdb year 2017). The method was the immunoSEQ multiplex PCR assay. For the multiplex PCR, a mixture combining 60 forward primers for TCR Vbeta segments and 13 reverse primers for TCR Jbeta segments was used. The source is immuneACCESS, and TCRdb retained only in-frame sequences with V and J called. Part of the clones is not carried over; for the studies checked, unresolved V genes explain less than half of this, and the remainder is unexplained. In this sample's table one finds under 200,000 clones. The top ten hold around 1.9% of the sample. The specimen was PBMCs. These receptors originate from a man aged 25-45 years in good health and CMV-seronegative.

The genes are TRBV30 and TRBJ2-3; possible D gene TRBD1, 6 bases. The CDR3 runs 14 residues. V was pared by 0 bases and J by 1 base, with 8 bases between. Germline loops: CDR1 GTSNPN, CDR2 SVGIG (reference sequence). The CDR3 bases are TGTGCCTGGAGTGTACAGGGTGGCACAGATACGCAGTATTTT. Its protein product is CAWSVQGGTDTQYF.

The V call is TRBV5-5, the J call TRBJ2-5; D not resolved. V gave up 4 bases and J gave up 5 bases, with 21 bases separating them. The CDR3 spans 16 residues. Looked up from germline, CDR1 is SGHKS and CDR2 is YYEKEE (reference sequence). The CDR3 sequence is CASSDPQAFGAETQYF. CDR3 DNA: TGTGCCAGCAGCGACCCTCAAGCTTTTGGAGCGGAGACCCAGTACTTC.

This chain joins TRBV28 and TRBJ1-1; D uncertain. The germline V gene has CDR1 MDHEN and CDR2 SYDVKM. The CDR3 contains 16 residues. The V end was cut by 2 bases, the J end by 0 bases, with 13 bases between. The CDR3 loop reads CASSLPRPVMNTEAFF. CDR3 nucleotides: TGTGCCAGCAGTTTACCCCGCCCAGTCATGAACACTGAAGCTTTCTTT.

This chain joins TRBV30 and TRBJ1-1; 9 bases match TRBD1. J gave up 8 bases and V 0 bases, and 7 bases lay outside the gene matches. The CDR3 extends over 14 amino acids. Germline V gene data show CDR1 as GTSNPN and CDR2 as SVGIG (reference sequence). In DNA form, the CDR3 reads TGTGCCTGGAGTGTTAGGACAGGGGACTACGAAGCTTTCTTT. Protein sequence: CAWSVRTGDYEAFF.

This sequence joins TRBV10-3 and TRBJ1-6; 7 bases line up with TRBD1. Unmatched junction bases numbered 12, after V lost 10 bases and J lost 9 bases. The CDR3 totals 14 residues. CDR1 and CDR2 (germline): ENHRY, SYGVKD. This CDR3 is CATTARDSASPLHF. DNA for the CDR3: TGTGCCACGACTGCCCGGGACAGCGCTTCACCCCTCCACTTT.

The J gene is TRBJ2-1, the V gene TRBV6-1, with TRBD2 matching over 7 bases. In germline, CDR1 is MNHNS, CDR2 SASEGT. V gave up 8 bases and J gave up 4 bases; unmatched junction bases: 11. The CDR3 totals 15 residues. DNA of the CDR3: TGTGCCAGCCGACTTTCTAGCGGACTTTACAATGAGCAGTTCTTC. Translation: CASRLSSGLYNEQFF.

The chain carries TRBV4-1 and TRBJ1-2; 10 nucleotides match TRBD1. After removal of 1 base from V and 7 bases from J, the junction contained 6 bases not matched to a gene. Looked up from germline, CDR1 is MGHRA and CDR2 is YSYEKL. The CDR3 length is 15 residues. The CDR3 region is CASSQVGDRGFGYTF. The CDR3 DNA is TGCGCCAGCAGCCAAGTGGGGGACAGGGGATTTGGCTACACCTTC.

V is TRBV19 and J is TRBJ1-2; 8 bases are shared with TRBD1. The CDR3 is 17 residues long. CDR1 is LNHDA, CDR2 SQIVND, per germline (reference sequence). Losses at the gene ends were 7 bases for V and 5 bases for J; bases not matched to a gene: 18. DNA for the CDR3: TGTGCCAGTACCCGGGGAGGAGCCGGACAGGGAGGATATGGCTACACCTTC. Its protein product is CASTRGGAGQGGYGYTF.

V gene TRBV4-3 combines with J gene TRBJ2-2; possible D gene TRBD1, 5 bases. The CDR3 consists of 16 residues. V was clipped by 1 base and J by 0 bases, with 9 bases between them. In germline, CDR1 is LGHNA, CDR2 YSLEER. The CDR3 loop is CASSQGGLTNTGELFF. DNA for the CDR3: TGCGCCAGCAGCCAAGGGGGCCTCACGAACACCGGGGAGCTGTTTTTT.

The gene calls are TRBV27 and TRBJ2-3; 12 bases fit TRBD2. V lost 5 bases to trimming and J lost 7 bases; unmatched junction nucleotides: 7. Looked up from germline, CDR1 is MNHEY and CDR2 is SMNVEV (reference sequence). The CDR3 has 15 residues. In DNA form, the CDR3 reads TGTGCCAGCAGTCCGGGACTAGCGGGTTCGTATACGCAGTATTTT. It encodes CASSPGLAGSYTQYF.

The CDR3 sequence: CASSLKPGRGVGGDTEAFF. CDR3 bases: TGTGCCAGCAGCTTAAAACCTGGCAGGGGAGTGGGTGGGGACACTGAAGCTTTCTTT. This sequence joins TRBV7-9 and TRBJ1-1; D might be TRBD1 (6 bases). The V end was cut by 2 bases, the J end by 3 bases, with 25 bases between. The CDR3 runs 19 residues. Germline assignment: CDR1 SEHNR and CDR2 FQNEAQ (reference sequence). Full variable domain (rest looked up from reference TRBV7-9 and TRBJ1-1): DTGVSQNPRHKITKRGQNVTFRCDPISEHNRLYWYRQTLGQGPEFLTYFQNEAQLEKSRLLSDRFSAERPKGSFSTLEIQRTEQGDSAMYLCASSLKPGRGVGGDTEAFFGQGTRLTVV.

The chain joins TRBV4-2 to TRBJ1-2; 7 positions match TRBD1. Germline CDR1 is LGHNA and CDR2 is YNFKEQ. V shed 1 base and J 4 bases; nucleotides not matched to a gene: 12. The CDR3 runs 17 residues. CDR3 nucleotides: TGTGCCAGCAGCCAAGCCGGGGATAGGGGGCAAGGCTATGGCTACACCTTC. Protein sequence: CASSQAGDRGQGYGYTF.

The rearrangement links TRBV5-6 to TRBJ2-3; 11 nucleotides agree with TRBD2. Per the germline V gene, CDR1 is SGHDT and CDR2 is YYEEEE. The CDR3 is made up of 16 amino acids. V gave up 2 bases and J gave up 5 bases; unmatched junction bases: 7. The CDR3 sequence is CASSFTSGSRGDTQYF. The CDR3 nucleotides are TGTGCCAGCAGCTTCACTAGCGGGAGCAGGGGAGATACGCAGTATTTT.

The chain employs TRBV28 and TRBJ2-5; D unclear. CDR3 length: 15 residues. Trimming removed 8 bases from V and 0 bases from J, with 16 bases in between. Germline-derived CDR1 and CDR2 are MDHEN and SYDVKM. In nucleotides, the CDR3 is TGTGCCAGCCGTGGGCAGGCGTTGTACCAAGAGACCCAGTACTTC. Translated: CASRGQALYQETQYF.

The V and J genes are TRBV28 and TRBJ2-2; 7 bases are a match to TRBD2. The CDR3 contains 18 residues. Per the germline V gene, CDR1 is MDHEN and CDR2 is SYDVKM. The V segment lost 1 base and the J segment 6 bases; nucleotides outside the gene matches: 14. CDR3 amino acids: CASSLSPSGPRGPGELFF. The CDR3 DNA is TGTGCCAGCAGTTTATCCCCTAGCGGTCCGAGGGGACCCGGGGAGCTGTTTTTT.

This chain uses TRBV27 with TRBJ2-1; 9 bases align to TRBD1. This CDR3 has 17 residues. Germline V gene lookup returns CDR1 MNHEY and CDR2 SMNVEV (reference sequence). With 6 bases clipped from V and 6 bases from J, the junction kept 15 bases outside the gene matches. In DNA form, the CDR3 reads TGTGCCAGCAGAACTCCTTACAGGGGGCAGCGACTCAATGAGCAGTTCTTC. It encodes CASRTPYRGQRLNEQFF.

The chain links TRBV4-3 to TRBJ2-3; D possibly corresponds to TRBD1 (5 bases). The germline gives CDR1 LGHNA, CDR2 YSLEER. The CDR3 has 17 residues. Trimming removed 1 base at V and 1 base at J, with 15 bases between. CDR3 sequence: CASSQGGAWGRTDTQYF. Here the CDR3 DNA reads TGCGCCAGCAGCCAAGGAGGAGCGTGGGGCCGCACAGATACGCAGTATTTT.

The chain recombines TRBV18 with TRBJ1-1; a weak D match, TRBD1 (5 bases). V lost 6 bases to trimming and J lost 3 bases, with 14 bases between them. From germline, CDR1 is KGHSH and CDR2 LQKENI. This CDR3 has 14 residues. CDR3 in amino acids: CASSSTTGDTEAFF. The CDR3 coding sequence is TGTGCCAGCTCGAGTACCACAGGAGACACTGAAGCTTTCTTT. Using reference TRBV18 and TRBJ1-1 for the parts outside the CDR3, the full variable domain is NAGVMQNPRHLVRRRGQEARLRCSPMKGHSHVYWYRQLPEEGLKFMVYLQKENIIDESGMPKERFSAEFPKEGPSILRIQQVVRGDSAAYFCASSSTTGDTEAFFGQGTRLTVV.